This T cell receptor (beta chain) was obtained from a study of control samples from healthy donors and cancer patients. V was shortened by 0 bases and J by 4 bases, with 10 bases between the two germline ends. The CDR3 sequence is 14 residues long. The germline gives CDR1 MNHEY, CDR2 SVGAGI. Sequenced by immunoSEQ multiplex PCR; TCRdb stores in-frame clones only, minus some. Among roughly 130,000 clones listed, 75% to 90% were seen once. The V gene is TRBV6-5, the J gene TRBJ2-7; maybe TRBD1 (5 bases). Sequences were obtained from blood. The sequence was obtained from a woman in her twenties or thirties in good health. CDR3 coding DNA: TGTGCCAGCAGTTACTCGAAGGGGTGGTACGAGCAGTACTTC. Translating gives CASSYSKGWYEQYF.